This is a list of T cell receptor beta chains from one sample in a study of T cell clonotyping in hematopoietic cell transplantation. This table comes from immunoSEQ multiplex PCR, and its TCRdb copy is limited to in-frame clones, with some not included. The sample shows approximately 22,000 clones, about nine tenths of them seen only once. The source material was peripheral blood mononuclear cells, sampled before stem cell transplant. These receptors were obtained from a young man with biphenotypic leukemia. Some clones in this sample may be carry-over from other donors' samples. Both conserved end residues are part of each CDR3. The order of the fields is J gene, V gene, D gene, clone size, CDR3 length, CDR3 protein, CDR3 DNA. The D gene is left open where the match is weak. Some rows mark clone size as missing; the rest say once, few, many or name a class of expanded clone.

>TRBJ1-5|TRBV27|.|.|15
CASSRDGGSVQPQHF
TGTGCCAGCAGTCGGGACGGGGGCTCGGTTCAGCCCCAGCATTTT
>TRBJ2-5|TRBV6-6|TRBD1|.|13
CASSPGQGGTQYF
TGTGCCAGCAGCCCCGGACAGGGGGGGACCCAGTACTTC
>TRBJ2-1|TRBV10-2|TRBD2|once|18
CASSGTSGRRRSYNEQFF
TGCGCCAGCAGTGGGACTAGCGGGAGACGAAGGTCCTACAATGAGCAGTTCTTC
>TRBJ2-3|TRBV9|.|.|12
CASSIGGDTQYF
TGTGCCAGCAGCATAGGGGGGGATACGCAGTATTTT
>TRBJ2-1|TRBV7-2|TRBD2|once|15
CASSFILAVKNEQFF
TGTGCCAGCAGCTTCATACTAGCGGTTAAAAATGAGCAGTTCTTC
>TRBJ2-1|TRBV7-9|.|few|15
CASSSPRSSYNEQFF
TGTGCCAGCAGCTCTCCCCGCAGCTCCTACAATGAGCAGTTCTTC
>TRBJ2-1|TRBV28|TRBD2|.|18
CASSLRTSGTPVYNEQFF
TGTGCCAGCAGTCTCCGGACTAGCGGGACGCCAGTGTACAATGAGCAGTTCTTC
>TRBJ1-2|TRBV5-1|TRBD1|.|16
CASSSSTGGYYYGYTF
TGCGCCAGCAGCTCTTCAACAGGGGGCTACTACTATGGCTACACCTTC
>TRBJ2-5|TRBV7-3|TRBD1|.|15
CASSPGQGAQETQYF
TGTGCCAGCAGCCCAGGACAGGGCGCGCAGGAGACCCAGTACTTC
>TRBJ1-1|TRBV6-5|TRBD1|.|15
CASSYSHGTGLEAFF
TGTGCCAGCAGTTACTCCCATGGGACAGGGCTTGAAGCTTTCTTT
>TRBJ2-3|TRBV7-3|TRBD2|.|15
CASSFTGGTGDTQYF
TGTGCCAGCAGCTTTACGGGGGGAACGGGAGATACGCAGTATTTT
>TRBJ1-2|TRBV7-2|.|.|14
CASSLVPDPYGYTF
TGTGCCAGCAGCTTAGTCCCAGATCCCTATGGCTACACCTTC
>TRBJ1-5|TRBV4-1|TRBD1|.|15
CASSPKTGSNQPQHF
TGCGCCAGCAGCCCGAAGACAGGGAGCAATCAGCCCCAGCATTTT
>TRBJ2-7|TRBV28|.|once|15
CASSLPGVGSYEQYF
TGTGCCAGCAGTTTGCCGGGAGTCGGATCTTACGAGCAGTACTTC
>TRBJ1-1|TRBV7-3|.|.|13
CASSLTLRTEAFF
TGTGCCAGCAGCTTAACTCTTCGGACTGAAGCTTTCTTT
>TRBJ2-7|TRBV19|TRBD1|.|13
CASSDLTGYEQYF
TGTGCCAGTAGTGACCTGACAGGGTACGAGCAGTACTTC
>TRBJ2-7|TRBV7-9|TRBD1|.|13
CASSPGQGYEQYF
TGTGCCAGCAGCCCGGGACAGGGCTACGAGCAGTACTTC